The 22 T cell receptor beta chains in this list originate from one sample, sequenced in a study of CD8 T cells in ankylosing spondylitis. A single record per CDR3 protein comes from TCRdb applying MiXCR to the 5' RACE reads. The sample lists tens of thousands of distinct CDR3 sequences; roughly 30% were seen once. The sequencing input was blood, either unsorted or a sorted T cell fraction (not recorded which). The receptors originated from a male donor with ankylosing spondylitis or in good health (not recorded which).

This chain joins TRBV5-1 and TRBJ2-3; no firm D call. V dropped 0 bases and J dropped 6 bases, with 5 bases sitting between them. Germline-derived CDR1 and CDR2 are SGHRS and YFSETQ. The CDR3 has 12 amino acids. The DNA for the CDR3 is TGCGCCAGCAGCTTGGGATATGATACGCAGTATTTT. Its translation is CASSLGYDTQYF.

The V call is TRBV2, the J call TRBJ2-1; tentatively, D is TRBD2 (5 bases). Germline-derived CDR1 and CDR2 are SNHLY and FYNNEI. The ends were cut back, 6 bases at V and 0 bases at J, with 9 bases in the middle. The CDR3 consists of 14 residues. CDR3 DNA: TGTGCCAGCAGCCGGGAAAGCTCCTACAATGAGCAGTTCTTC. Translating it yields CASSRESSYNEQFF.

This chain connects TRBV14 to TRBJ1-2, with D tentatively TRBD1 (5 bases). The CDR3 contains 14 residues. The germline V gene encodes CDR1 SGHDN and CDR2 FVKESK. V was cut by 2 bases and J by 8 bases, with 15 bases left in between. The CDR3 region is CASSQNIWGDGYTF. The CDR3 DNA is TGTGCCAGCAGCCAAAATATATGGGGGGACGGCTACACCTTC.

This clonotype was observed many times. This chain links TRBV5-6 with TRBJ1-1; no firm D call. CDR3 length: 13 residues. Trimming removed 6 bases at V and 1 base at J, with 10 bases between. Germline V lookup: CDR1 SGHDT, CDR2 YYEEEE. This CDR3 reads CASTPSRNTEAFF. The CDR3 nucleotides read TGTGCCAGCACCCCCTCCAGGAACACTGAAGCTTTCTTT. Full variable domain (rest looked up from reference TRBV5-6 and TRBJ1-1): DAGVTQSPTHLIKTRGQQVTLRCSPKSGHDTVSWYQQALGQGPQFIFQYYEEEERQRGNFPDRFSGHQFPNYSSELNVNALLLGDSALYLCASTPSRNTEAFFGQGTRLTVV.

This sequence joins TRBV6-5 and TRBJ1-2, with 7 bases matching TRBD1. The germline V gene encodes CDR1 MNHEY and CDR2 SVGAGI. V lost 2 bases to trimming and J lost 7 bases; unmatched junction nucleotides: 7. The CDR3 has 14 residues. CDR3 coding DNA: TGTGCCAGCAGTTACCTAAGGACAGGCGGTGGCTACACCTTC. It is translated as CASSYLRTGGGYTF.

This clonotype was detected ten times or more. The chain is built from TRBV5-1 and TRBJ1-1; D is unclear. Germline values: CDR1 SGHRS, CDR2 YFSETQ. The CDR3 totals 14 residues. Trimming removed 3 bases from V and 1 base from J, with 10 bases in between. CDR3 loop: CASSWVAGNTEAFF. The CDR3 region has the DNA TGCGCCAGCAGCTGGGTCGCGGGGAACACTGAAGCTTTCTTT. The entire variable domain, with the rest obtained from reference TRBV5-1 and TRBJ1-1, is as follows: KAGVTQTPRYLIKTRGQQVTLSCSPISGHRSVSWYQQTPGQGLQFLFEYFSETQRNKGNFPGRFSGRQFSNSRSEMNVSTLELGDSALYLCASSWVAGNTEAFFGQGTRLTVV.

This clonotype has only a few counts. CDR3 nucleotides: TGCGCCAGCAGCTTGGACCGGGAGGTGACTCCGGAGCAGTACTTC. It yields the protein CASSLDREVTPEQYF. The chain links TRBV5-1 to TRBJ2-7; 7 bases match TRBD2. The CDR3 is 15 residues long. J gave up 7 bases and V 0 bases, and 10 bases lay outside the gene matches. Germline assignment: CDR1 SGHRS and CDR2 YFSETQ.

This clonotype was counted many times. This chain links TRBV5-1 with TRBJ2-1; D may be TRBD2 (6 bases). Germline CDR1 SGHRS, CDR2 YFSETQ. Trimming left V 1 base short and J 3 bases short, with 11 bases between. The CDR3 spans 15 residues. CDR3 in amino acids: CASSLIGEDYNEQFF. CDR3 sequence (DNA): TGCGCCAGCAGCTTGATTGGGGAGGACTACAATGAGCAGTTCTTC.

This chain links TRBV5-1 with TRBJ2-7; D not resolved. Per the germline V gene, CDR1 is SGHRS and CDR2 is YFSETQ. CDR3 length: 14 residues. V lost 2 bases and J lost 0, with 9 bases in between. The CDR3 region has the DNA TGCGCCAGCAGCTTCGACCTCTACTCCTACGAGCAGTACTTC. Translated, it gives CASSFDLYSYEQYF.

This clonotype was seen a few times. J is TRBJ2-1 and V is TRBV20-1, with a tentative D call TRBD1 (5 bases). V was trimmed by 2 bases and J by 6 bases, leaving 14 bases between them. In germline, CDR1 is DFQATT, CDR2 SNEGSKA (reference sequence). This CDR3 spans 14 amino acids. The CDR3 DNA sequence: TGCAGTGCTAGACCCAGGGATTGGTCCAATGAGCAGTTCTTC. Protein: CSARPRDWSNEQFF.

The gene calls are TRBV7-6 and TRBJ1-1, with D unclear. The germline V and J ends were trimmed by 5 bases and 1 base, with 8 bases remaining between them. CDR1 and CDR2 from the germline V gene are SGHVS and FNYEAQ. This CDR3 is 13 amino acids long. This chain's CDR3 is CASSRYENTEAFF. CDR3 in DNA: TGTGCCAGCAGCCGATACGAGAACACTGAAGCTTTCTTT.

This clonotype was seen a handful of times. This chain links TRBV12-3 or TRBV12-4 with TRBJ1-5; D is undetermined. The CDR3 runs to 13 residues. Deletions cut 3 bases from V and 3 bases from J, with 6 bases between. The DNA of the CDR3 is TGTGCCAGCAGTTTTGGACTCAATCAGCCCCAGCATTTT. Translation: CASSFGLNQPQHF.

J is TRBJ2-7 and V is TRBV29-1; D may be TRBD1 or TRBD2 (5 bases each). CDR3 length equals 12 residues. The ends were cut back, 7 bases at V and 3 bases at J, with 13 bases in the middle. Germline V gene lookup returns CDR1 SQVTM and CDR2 ANQGSEA. The CDR3 loop reads CSAGRQGYEQYF. CDR3 bases: TGCAGCGCGGGACGGCAGGGCTACGAGCAGTACTTC.

The chain uses TRBV4-1 and TRBJ2-2, with D tentatively TRBD2 (6 bases). Germline CDR1 is MGHRA and CDR2 is YSYEKL. This CDR3 contains 15 residues. Trimming took off 0 bases at V and 3 bases at J, with 8 bases between the two ends. The CDR3 coding sequence is TGCGCCAGCAGCCAAGATCGCGGGGACACCGGGGAGCTGTTTTTT. The encoded protein is CASSQDRGDTGELFF.

The chain links TRBV11-2 to TRBJ2-3, with D perhaps assigned TRBD1 or TRBD2 (5 bases each). Germline CDR1 and CDR2: SGHAT and FQNNGV. The CDR3 length is 14 residues. Deletions cut 8 bases from V and 3 bases from J, with 15 bases between. The CDR3 DNA follows: TGTGCCAGCGCCCCGGGGCGGGTAACAGATACGCAGTATTTT. Its translation is CASAPGRVTDTQYF.

The chain recombines TRBV20-1 with TRBJ2-3; D remains unclear. This CDR3 has 12 amino acids. Trimming removed 3 bases at V and 1 base at J, with 5 bases between. Germline assignment: CDR1 DFQATT and CDR2 SNEGSKA (reference sequence). CDR3 sequence: CSARVGTDTQYF. The CDR3 DNA reads TGCAGTGCTAGGGTGGGCACAGATACGCAGTATTTT.

This clonotype was detected only a few times. The CDR3 spells CASSPPGELASSYEQYF. CDR3 nucleotide sequence: TGTGCCAGCAGCCCCCCGGGAGAACTAGCGTCCTCCTACGAGCAGTACTTC. The chain carries TRBV5-6 and TRBJ2-7; 7 nucleotides align to TRBD2. The CDR3 has 17 amino acids. V trimming: 4 bases; J trimming: 0 bases; junction bases outside the gene matches: 13. CDR1 SGHDT and CDR2 YYEEEE come from the germline V gene.

This clonotype was counted many times. V gene TRBV9 combines with J gene TRBJ1-6; D unresolved. Germline V CDR1 and CDR2: SGDLS, YYNGEE. The germline V and J ends were trimmed by 0 bases and 7 bases, with 14 bases remaining between them. The CDR3 is made up of 16 amino acids. As DNA, the CDR3 is TGTGCCAGCAGCGTAGGCCCAGGAACCAGGAATTCACCCCTCCACTTT. Translating gives CASSVGPGTRNSPLHF.

This clonotype occurred many times. CDR3 coding DNA: TGTGCCAGCAGCTTAGACAGGGGGACGGGATACGAGCAGTACTTC. This sequence encodes CASSLDRGTGYEQYF. The rearrangement uses TRBV7-6 and TRBJ2-7, with TRBD1 identical over 8 bases. V shed 1 base and J 4 bases; nucleotides not matched to a gene: 6. The germline gives CDR1 SGHVS, CDR2 FNYEAQ. The CDR3 loop spans 15 amino acids. The variable domain in full, completed from reference TRBV7-6 and TRBJ2-7, reads GAGVSQSPRYKVTKRGQDVALRCDPISGHVSLYWYRQALGQGPEFLTYFNYEAQQDKSGLPNDRFSAERPEGSISTLTIQRTEQRDSAMYRCASSLDRGTGYEQYFGPGTRLTVT.

The chain joins TRBV25-1 to TRBJ1-2; a possible D gene is TRBD1 (5 bases). Germline loops: CDR1 MGHDK, CDR2 SYGVNS. The ends were cut back, 3 bases at V and 6 bases at J, with 17 bases in the middle. This CDR3 comprises 15 residues. CDR3 residues: CASSDTVGHIDGYTF. CDR3 nucleotide sequence: TGTGCCAGCAGTGATACTGTCGGACATATCGATGGCTACACCTTC.

The J gene is TRBJ1-4, the V gene TRBV27, with 7 bases lining up with TRBD1. Germline lookup yields CDR1 MNHEY and CDR2 SMNVEV (reference sequence). The CDR3 totals 16 residues. After removal of 5 bases from V and 4 bases from J, the junction contained 10 bases not matched to a gene. CDR3 residues: CASSLGRAGGNEKLFF. CDR3 sequence (DNA): TGTGCCAGCAGTCTGGGTAGGGCAGGGGGTAATGAAAAACTGTTTTTT. The variable domain in full, with the rest retrieved from reference TRBV27 and TRBJ1-4, is EAQVTQNPRYLITVTGKKLTVTCSQNMNHEYMSWYRQDPGLGLRQIYYSMNVEVTDKGDVPEGYKVSRKEKRNFPLILESPSPNQTSLYFCASSLGRAGGNEKLFFGSGTQLSVL.

This clonotype was detected a few times. V and J are TRBV3-1 and TRBJ1-1, with D maybe TRBD1 (5 bases). The V end lost 4 bases, the J end lost 4 bases, and 16 bases lay between the germline ends. The CDR3 runs 15 residues. The germline V gene has CDR1 LGHDT and CDR2 YNNKEL (reference sequence). The CDR3 coding sequence is TGTGCCAGCAGCCCACGGGAGGGGACGGTCACTGAAGCTTTCTTT. It encodes CASSPREGTVTEAFF.